The 20 T cell receptor beta chains reported below all come from one sample, sequenced in a study of shared clonotypes between healthy human individuals. Assay: immunoSEQ multiplex PCR; the TCRdb copy retains only in-frame clones and omits some. The sample yields roughly 2.6 million clones, around nine tenths seen once. Material for sequencing was naive CD4+ T cells sorted from blood. Indicated subset: CD45RA+ positively selected. These receptors were obtained from a man younger than 35 in good health.

J is TRBJ2-1 and V is TRBV21-1. TRBV21-1 is flagged as a pseudogene. The CDR3 spans 18 residues. This CDR3 reads CASSKESLRQDLYNEQFF. The CDR3, as DNA: TGTGCCAGCAGCAAAGAGTCTTTGCGGCAGGATCTTTACAATGAGCAGTTCTTC.

This clone has just a few counts. This chain connects TRBV2 to TRBJ1-1; D remains unclear. This CDR3 is 13 amino acids long. V was trimmed by 2 bases and J by 3 bases, leaving 7 bases between them. Germline values: CDR1 SNHLY, CDR2 FYNNEI. The CDR3 nucleotides are TGTGCCAGCAGTGAAAGGGAGGACACTGAAGCTTTCTTT. Its protein is CASSEREDTEAFF.

V is TRBV5-1 and J is TRBJ1-1; D unresolved. Trimming stripped 1 base from V and 7 bases from J, with 11 bases between. CDR3 length: 13 amino acids. CDR1 SGHRS and CDR2 YFSETQ come from the germline V gene. CDR3 sequence: CASSLQGSFEAFF. The CDR3 DNA follows: TGCGCCAGCAGCTTGCAAGGATCCTTTGAAGCTTTCTTT.

This clone was seen once. The chain uses TRBV4-1 and TRBJ2-5, with 10 positions matching TRBD1. Germline CDR1 reads MGHRA; CDR2 reads YSYEKL. This CDR3 has 15 residues. V lost 2 bases and J lost 5; bases outside the gene matches: 5. CDR3 loop: CASSQPRDRGETQYF. CDR3 nucleotide sequence: TGCGCCAGCAGCCAACCCCGGGACAGGGGCGAGACCCAGTACTTC.

J is TRBJ2-1 and V is TRBV11-3, with TRBD1 matching 7 bases. V lost 2 bases, J lost 11 bases, and 3 bases stayed unmatched. The germline V gene has CDR1 SGHNT and CDR2 YENEEA. The CDR3 covers 12 residues. CDR3 nucleotides: TGTGCCAGCAGCTTAAAACAGGGGAAGCAGTTCTTC. Translation: CASSLKQGKQFF.

The chain employs TRBV6-1 and TRBJ2-1; no reliable D call. V was shortened by 4 bases and J by 0 bases, with 1 base between the two germline ends. The CDR3 runs to 12 residues. In germline, CDR1 is MNHNS, CDR2 SASEGT. The CDR3 DNA is TGTGCCAGCAGTGCCTCCTACAATGAGCAGTTCTTC. Protein sequence: CASSASYNEQFF.

V usage is TRBV10-3 and J usage is TRBJ2-7; D is ambiguous. With 5 bases removed from V and 2 bases from J, the gap between germline ends came to 10 bases. The CDR3 is made up of 13 amino acids. CDR1 is ENHRY and CDR2 is SYGVKD in the germline V gene. DNA of the CDR3: TGTGCCATCAGTCGGCCAGAGGCCTACGAGCAGTACTTC. Amino acids: CAISRPEAYEQYF.

This chain connects TRBV5-4 to TRBJ2-7; D not certain. The V gene's germline CDR1 is SGHNT and CDR2 YYREEE (reference sequence). V shed 2 bases and J shed 2 bases, with 8 bases lying between them. The CDR3 is 13 amino acids. As DNA, the CDR3 is TGTGCCAGCAGCTTCCCCCTTGCCTACGAGCAGTACTTC. Its translation: CASSFPLAYEQYF.

The chain joins TRBV6-5 to TRBJ1-6; D is unclear. V was clipped by 8 bases and J by 1 base, with 9 bases between them. CDR1 and CDR2 from the germline V gene are MNHEY and SVGAGI. The CDR3 loop spans 14 amino acids. The CDR3 DNA reads as TGTGCCAGCGCCGGTGGATCCTATAATTCACCCCTCCACTTT. It specifies CASAGGSYNSPLHF.

This chain links TRBV11-2 with TRBJ1-1; D call uncertain. Germline V gene sequence: CDR1 SGHAT, CDR2 FQNNGV. Trimming cost V 3 bases and J 3 bases, with 2 bases left between them. This CDR3 has 11 residues. The CDR3 sequence is CASSFDTEAFF. DNA for the CDR3: TGTGCCAGCAGCTTTGACACTGAAGCTTTCTTT.

The chain employs TRBV10-3 and TRBJ2-2, with D unresolved. V dropped 3 bases and J dropped 0 bases, with 8 bases sitting between them. The CDR3 runs to 15 residues. The V gene's germline CDR1 is ENHRY and CDR2 SYGVKD. The CDR3 DNA reads as TGTGCCATCAGTGATTCCCCCCCGAACACCGGGGAGCTGTTTTTT. Amino acid sequence: CAISDSPPNTGELFF.

This clone was seen once. This chain's CDR3 is CASRKGGHSPLHF. CDR3 DNA: TGTGCCAGCCGGAAGGGGGGACATTCACCCCTCCACTTT. The genes are TRBV7-2 and TRBJ1-6, with D tentatively TRBD1 (6 bases). The germline CDR1 and CDR2 sequences are SGHTA and FQGNSA. The CDR3 has 13 residues. The V gene lost 8 bases and the J gene lost 8 bases, with 13 bases spanning the gap.

V and J are TRBV30 and TRBJ1-5; D unclear. This CDR3 contains 15 residues. CDR1 is GTSNPN, CDR2 SVGIG, per germline (reference sequence). V was shortened by 2 bases and J by 0 bases, with 11 bases between the two germline ends. Here the CDR3 reads CAWSTKINSNQPQHF. CDR3 in DNA: TGTGCCTGGAGTACTAAGATTAATAGCAATCAGCCCCAGCATTTT.

This sequence joins TRBV19 and TRBJ2-7; 8 nucleotides agree with TRBD2. The CDR3 totals 16 residues. After removal of 9 bases from V and 2 bases from J, the junction contained 15 bases not matched to a gene. Germline V gene sequence: CDR1 LNHDA, CDR2 SQIVND (reference sequence). The CDR3 DNA sequence: TGTGCCAGGGATCTAGCGGGCAAGAAGAGGACCTACGAGCAGTACTTC. Translation gives CARDLAGKKRTYEQYF. Full variable domain (rest looked up from reference TRBV19 and TRBJ2-7): DGGITQSPKYLFRKEGQNVTLSCEQNLNHDAMYWYRQDPGQGLRLIYYSQIVNDFQKGDIAEGYSVSREKKESFPLTVTSAQKNPTAFYLCARDLAGKKRTYEQYFGPGTRLTVT.

The CDR3 reads CSVGNWYEQYF. Written as DNA, the CDR3 is TGCAGCGTGGGGAACTGGTACGAGCAGTACTTC. This chain connects TRBV29-1 to TRBJ2-7; D gene ambiguous. CDR1 and CDR2 from the germline V gene are SQVTM and ANQGSEA. The CDR3 sequence is 11 residues long. V lost 6 bases and J lost 4, with 10 bases in between.

The chain carries TRBV9 and TRBJ1-1; D is ambiguous. Germline assignment: CDR1 SGDLS and CDR2 YYNGEE. Trimming shortened V by 4 bases and J by 3 bases, and 16 bases separated the two germline ends. This CDR3 comprises 15 residues. The CDR3, as DNA: TGTGCCAGCAGCCCTATGGGTAGGGCGGACACTGAAGCTTTCTTT. This encodes CASSPMGRADTEAFF.

This chain links TRBV5-8 with TRBJ2-1, with a possible D match to TRBD2 (6 bases). The CDR3 has 16 residues. Trimming took 2 bases from V and 4 from J, leaving 16 bases between them. Germline loops: CDR1 SGHTS, CDR2 YDEGEE. The CDR3 DNA reads TGTGCCAGCAGCTTAATATCGGGACTTCGATACAATGAGCAGTTCTTC. Protein: CASSLISGLRYNEQFF.

The genes are TRBV11-2 and TRBJ1-6; D is unresolved. Germline V gene lookup returns CDR1 SGHAT and CDR2 FQNNGV. The CDR3 spans 14 residues. V was trimmed by 3 bases and J by 10 bases, leaving 13 bases between them. CDR3 loop: CASSFRPSGSPLHF. The CDR3 DNA sequence: TGTGCCAGCAGCTTTCGGCCAAGCGGGTCACCCCTCCACTTT.

The rearrangement links TRBV5-1 to TRBJ2-3, with D unclear. The CDR3 spans 14 residues. The germline V gene encodes CDR1 SGHRS and CDR2 YFSETQ. Trimming removed 4 bases at V and 1 base at J, with 10 bases between. DNA of the CDR3: TGCGCCAGCAGCCTGGTTAGGGGCACAGATACGCAGTATTTT. This translates into CASSLVRGTDTQYF.

The V and J genes are TRBV5-1 and TRBJ2-2; D may be TRBD1 or TRBD2 (5 bases each). V was clipped by 0 bases and J by 0 bases, with 9 bases between them. Germline-derived CDR1 and CDR2 are SGHRS and YFSETQ. The CDR3 is 16 amino acids. The CDR3 protein is CASSLEGRTNTGELFF. The CDR3 coding sequence is TGCGCCAGCAGCTTGGAGGGACGCACGAACACCGGGGAGCTGTTTTTT.